This T cell receptor beta chain stems from a study of siplizumab effects on memory and regulatory T cells. The assay was immunoSEQ multiplex PCR, and TCRdb's table has in-frame clones only and misses some. The repertoire consists of about 120,000 clones, with approximately 92% occurring once and the leading ten covering 0.16%. Germline V gene lookup returns CDR1 LNHDA and CDR2 SQIVND (reference sequence). This CDR3 comprises 13 residues. V shed 8 bases and J 4 bases; nucleotides not matched to a gene: 6. The V call is TRBV19, the J call TRBJ2-5, with 8 bases identical to TRBD1. The sample was non-Treg CD4+ T cells sorted from blood. The TCR comes from a human donor in good health. CDR3 sequence: CASRQGAVETQYF. CDR3 bases: TGTGCCAGTCGGCAGGGGGCTGTAGAGACCCAGTACTTC.